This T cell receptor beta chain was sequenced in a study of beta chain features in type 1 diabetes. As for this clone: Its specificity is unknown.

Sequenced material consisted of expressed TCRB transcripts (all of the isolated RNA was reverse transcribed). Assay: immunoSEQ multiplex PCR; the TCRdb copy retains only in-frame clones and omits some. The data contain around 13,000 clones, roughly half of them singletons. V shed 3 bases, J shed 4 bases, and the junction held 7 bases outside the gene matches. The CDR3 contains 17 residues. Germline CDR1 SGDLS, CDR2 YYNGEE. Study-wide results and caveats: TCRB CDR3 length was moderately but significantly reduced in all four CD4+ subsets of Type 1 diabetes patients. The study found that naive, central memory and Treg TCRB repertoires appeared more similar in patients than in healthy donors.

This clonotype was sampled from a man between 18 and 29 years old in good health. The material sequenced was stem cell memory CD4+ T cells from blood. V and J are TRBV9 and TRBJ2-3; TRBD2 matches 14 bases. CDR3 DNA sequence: TGTGCCAGCAGCGGTCCGGGACTAGCGGGGGAGTCAGATACGCAGTATTTT. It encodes CASSGPGLAGESDTQYF.